The clone carrying this TCR beta chain has only a few counts. Its target is unknown. Only healthy Caucasians were enrolled as donors. Germline CDR1 reads DFQATT; CDR2 reads SNEGSKA (reference sequence). J gave up 1 base and V 6 bases, and 6 bases lay outside the gene matches. The CDR3 covers 14 residues. This sample was included in a study of identical twins. The cDNA had a unique molecular identifier and a template-switch universal primer site. TCRdb re-called the 5' RACE reads through MiXCR, storing one row per CDR3 protein. In the table there are hundreds of thousands of distinct CDR3 sequences, roughly 9.4% of which are singletons. Study-wide findings and caveats: Alpha sequences out of frame and shared by twins had excess low generation probability. Clonotypes of the beta chain that were abundant in cord blood carried fewer insertions (memory repertoires showed none).

The sequence was collected from a woman under 30 in good health. The specimen sequenced was memory (CD45RO+) T cells sorted from blood. The V call is TRBV20-1, the J call TRBJ2-3, with TRBD2 matching 8 bases. CDR3 residues: CSALTSARTDTQYF. For the CDR3, the DNA is TGCAGTGCCCTGACTAGCGCACGCACAGATACGCAGTATTTT.